Listed here are 6 T cell receptor beta chains from one sample, sequenced in a study of blood T cell repertoires in COVID-19. Clones were sequenced by immunoSEQ multiplex PCR, and TCRdb holds only the in-frame ones, with some missing. The table includes approximately 260,000 clones, around 87% detected once. The sequencing input was peripheral blood. All receptors derive from a man in his late teens or twenties with active or convalescent COVID-19.

The chain has TRBV9 and TRBJ2-7, with 9 nucleotides matching TRBD1. V dropped 7 bases and J dropped 1; count of bases not matched to a gene: 0. Germline loops: CDR1 SGDLS, CDR2 YYNGEE. The CDR3 loop spans 12 amino acids. Written as DNA, the CDR3 is TGTGCCAGCGGGACAGGGTCCTACGAGCAGTACTTC. Translating gives CASGTGSYEQYF.

V and J are TRBV5-1 and TRBJ2-5; the match to TRBD2 covers 8 bases. CDR3 length: 13 amino acids. Trimming took 6 bases from V and 6 from J; bases not matched to a gene: 7. Germline CDR1 is SGHRS and CDR2 is YFSETQ. CDR3 in amino acids: CASTRLASQTQYF. The CDR3 DNA follows: TGCGCCAGCACCAGACTAGCGTCACAGACCCAGTACTTC.

The V call is TRBV11-3, the J call TRBJ2-5, with a weak D call TRBD1 (6 bases). V gave up 3 bases and J gave up 4 bases, with 12 bases separating them. CDR1 is SGHNT and CDR2 is YENEEA in the germline V gene. There are 14 residues in the CDR3. CDR3 sequence: CASSLVRGAETQYF. In DNA, the CDR3 is TGTGCCAGCAGCTTGGTCAGGGGAGCAGAGACCCAGTACTTC.

The chain recombines TRBV30 with TRBJ2-5; D is uncertain. V was pared by 0 bases and J by 6 bases, with 5 bases between. The CDR3 contains 11 residues. In germline, CDR1 is GTSNPN, CDR2 SVGIG (reference sequence). CDR3 DNA: TGTGCCTGGAGTGTACAACAGACCCAGTACTTC. It is translated as CAWSVQQTQYF.

Only one count was recorded for this clone. The chain combines TRBV7-9 with TRBJ1-3, with D maybe TRBD1 (6 bases). This CDR3 contains 15 residues. CDR1 is SEHNR and CDR2 is FQNEAQ in the germline V gene (reference sequence). Trimming took off 3 bases at V and 3 bases at J, with 12 bases between the two ends. The DNA for the CDR3 is TGTGCCAGCAGCTTGCAGGGGTTTTATGGAAACACCATATATTTT. This translates into CASSLQGFYGNTIYF. Drawing the rest from reference TRBV7-9 and TRBJ1-3, the complete variable domain is DTGVSQNPRHKITKRGQNVTFRCDPISEHNRLYWYRQTLGQGPEFLTYFQNEAQLEKSRLLSDRFSAERPKGSFSTLEIQRTEQGDSAMYLCASSLQGFYGNTIYFGEGSWLTVV.

This chain joins TRBV5-6 and TRBJ1-6; a weak D match, TRBD1 (5 bases). The V end lost 1 base, the J end lost 3 bases, and 11 bases lay between the germline ends. Germline values: CDR1 SGHDT, CDR2 YYEEEE. The CDR3 is 16 amino acids. This CDR3 is CASSLTGSLYNSPLHF. As DNA, the CDR3 is TGTGCCAGCAGCTTGACAGGTAGCCTCTATAATTCACCCCTCCACTTT.